The 16 T cell receptor beta chains presented below share a single source sample, sequenced in a study of blood T cell repertoires in COVID-19. Repertoires were generated with immunoSEQ multiplex PCR, while TCRdb's copy carries only in-frame clones and drops some. The sample has 12,000 or so clones, approximately 85% seen once. The sample consisted of peripheral blood. These receptors were obtained from a human donor in a cohort sampled during active COVID-19.

This clone has just a few counts. The chain recombines TRBV19 with TRBJ2-2; possibly TRBD2 for D (6 bases). V lost 10 bases and J 1 base, leaving 13 bases between the germline ends. The length of the CDR3 is 14 residues. Germline V gives CDR1 LNHDA, CDR2 SQIVND (reference sequence). The CDR3 DNA reads TGTGCCACAAGAGCCGGGGGGAACACCGGGGAGCTGTTTTTT. It specifies CATRAGGNTGELFF.

Notes on this clone: Here the CDR3 omits its conserved ending phenylalanine or tryptophan, so a read error is the likely source. The limits of the CDR3 on the DNA are not certain, so only TCRdb's listed CDR3 is given. V gene TRBV11-2 combines with J gene TRBJ1-1; the table's D call, TRBD1, was not checked against the DNA. Per the germline V gene, CDR1 is SGHAT and CDR2 is FQNNGV. With termini counted, the CDR3 has 14 amino acids. CDR3: CASSPAGTGGVQLV.

The chain recombines TRBV3-1 (or the pseudogene TRBV3-2) with TRBJ1-3, with TRBD1 matching 8 bases. Per the germline V gene, CDR1 is LGHDT and CDR2 is YNNKEL (reference sequence). This CDR3 contains 17 residues. Germline trimming cut 2 bases from V and 4 bases from J; bases unmatched to any gene: 10. The CDR3 here is CASSQKSLRGPGNTIYF. Here the CDR3 DNA reads TGTGCCAGCAGCCAAAAGAGCCTCAGGGGGCCAGGAAACACCATATATTTT.

The chain links TRBV6-2 or TRBV6-3 to TRBJ2-3; no clear D gene. This CDR3 has 14 residues. With 2 bases removed from V and 1 base from J, the gap between germline ends came to 7 bases. Germline CDR1 MNHEY, CDR2 SVGEGT. In DNA form, the CDR3 reads TGTGCCAGCAGTTACCTTGAGGGCACAGATACGCAGTATTTT. Its protein is CASSYLEGTDTQYF.

This rearrangement joins TRBV30 to TRBJ2-5; D ambiguous. The V gene lost 3 bases and the J gene lost 0 bases, with 5 bases spanning the gap. Germline-derived CDR1 and CDR2 are GTSNPN and SVGIG (reference sequence). The CDR3 runs to 12 residues. In DNA, the CDR3 is TGTGCCTGGAGGACTTACCAAGAGACCCAGTACTTC. Amino acid sequence: CAWRTYQETQYF.

The chain recombines TRBV14 with TRBJ1-3, with D hard to call. The germline CDR1 and CDR2 sequences are SGHDN and FVKESK. The CDR3 extends over 18 amino acids. V was pared by 0 bases and J by 1 base, with 16 bases between. CDR3 sequence: CASSQDLRHSSSGNTIYF. CDR3 coding DNA: TGTGCCAGCAGCCAAGATTTAAGACACTCGAGTTCTGGAAACACCATATATTTT.

DNA of the CDR3: TGTGCCAGCAGGTCGAGGTGGAGGGCGGTCAGCAATCAGCCCCAGCATTTT. The encoded protein is CASRSRWRAVSNQPQHF. The V call is TRBV28, the J call TRBJ1-5, with unresolved D. From germline, CDR1 is MDHEN and CDR2 SYDVKM. This CDR3 spans 17 amino acids. Trimming pared 6 bases from V and 1 base from J, leaving 19 bases between.

The genes are TRBV9 and TRBJ2-1; 13 bases fit TRBD2. Germline values: CDR1 SGDLS, CDR2 YYNGEE. V shed 6 bases and J 3 bases; nucleotides not matched to a gene: 6. CDR3 length: 16 residues. DNA of the CDR3: TGTGCCAGCACCCGGACTAGCGGGGGTAACTACAATGAGCAGTTCTTC. This encodes CASTRTSGGNYNEQFF.

V gene TRBV6-1 combines with J gene TRBJ1-5; possible D gene TRBD1, 5 bases. The CDR3 runs 16 residues. Germline CDR1 reads MNHNS; CDR2 reads SASEGT. V lost 3 bases, J lost 0 bases, and 12 bases lay in between. This chain's CDR3 is CASSEGQLISNQPQHF. CDR3 nucleotide sequence: TGTGCCAGCAGTGAGGGGCAGCTTATTAGCAATCAGCCCCAGCATTTT.

The gene calls are TRBV19 and TRBJ1-1; TRBD1 is a possible D gene (6 bases). The ends were cut back, 3 bases at V and 4 bases at J, with 15 bases in the middle. Germline CDR1 reads LNHDA; CDR2 reads SQIVND (reference sequence). This CDR3 has 15 amino acids. In DNA form, the CDR3 reads TGTGCCAGTAGTATCTCGGGGGGCGCGGGCACTGAAGCTTTCTTT. As protein: CASSISGGAGTEAFF.

This chain joins TRBV6-5 and TRBJ1-5; 8 bases agree with TRBD1. Trimming cost V 7 bases and J 9 bases; bases outside gene matches: 14. CDR3 length: 15 residues. CDR1 is MNHEY and CDR2 is SVGAGI in the germline V gene. CDR3 in amino acids: CASKRDRQSIMPQHF. The CDR3, as DNA: TGTGCCAGCAAGAGGGACAGGCAATCGATCATGCCCCAGCATTTT.

A remark on this clone: A junction end diverges from the germline sequence, so it may reflect a read error. The chain links TRBV7-7 to TRBJ2-1, with 13 positions matching TRBD2. Germline CDR1 and CDR2: SSHAT and FNYEAQ (reference sequence). The CDR3 spans 18 residues. CDR3 sequence reads: CASSLVLVGLAGNNEQFF. Written as DNA, the CDR3 is TGTGCTAGCAGCTTAGTTCTGGTGGGACTAGCGGGAAACAATGAGCAGTTCTTC.

J is TRBJ1-4 and V is TRBV5-6; D might be TRBD1 (5 bases). Trimming took off 2 bases at V and 2 bases at J, with 19 bases between the two ends. The CDR3 is made up of 18 amino acids. Germline CDR1 reads SGHDT; CDR2 reads YYEEEE. The CDR3 spells CASSLYQGLMRTNEKLFF. CDR3 sequence (DNA): TGTGCCAGCAGCTTATATCAGGGATTGATGCGGACTAATGAAAAACTGTTTTTT.

The chain is built from TRBV4-3 and TRBJ1-5, with 9 bases matching TRBD1. The J segment lost 4 bases and the V segment lost 4 bases, leaving 8 bases of the junction unmatched. Germline V gives CDR1 LGHNA, CDR2 YSLEER. The CDR3 length is 16 residues. CDR3 sequence: CASSPRTGVGNQPQHF. CDR3 DNA sequence: TGCGCCAGCAGCCCCAGGACAGGGGTTGGGAATCAGCCCCAGCATTTT.

The chain links TRBV5-1 to TRBJ2-5, with D perhaps matching TRBD1 (5 bases). The length of the CDR3 is 13 residues. V was trimmed by 0 bases and J by 4 bases, leaving 7 bases between them. Germline lookup yields CDR1 SGHRS and CDR2 YFSETQ. The CDR3 loop is CASSLATGETQYF. The CDR3 bases are TGCGCCAGCAGCTTGGCAACAGGAGAGACCCAGTACTTC. Variable domain in full (rest from reference TRBV5-1 and TRBJ2-5): KAGVTQTPRYLIKTRGQQVTLSCSPISGHRSVSWYQQTPGQGLQFLFEYFSETQRNKGNFPGRFSGRQFSNSRSEMNVSTLELGDSALYLCASSLATGETQYFGPGTRLLVL.

V usage is TRBV28 and J usage is TRBJ1-1; 7 bases agree with TRBD1. The length of the CDR3 is 14 residues. The ends lost 5 bases at V and 2 bases at J; junction bases unmatched: 5. Germline loops: CDR1 MDHEN, CDR2 SYDVKM. The CDR3, as DNA: TGTGCCAGCAGTGGACAGGAACGAAACACTGAAGCTTTCTTT. It yields the protein CASSGQERNTEAFF.